A selection of T cell receptor beta chains follows, all from one sample in a study of CD8+ T cells in alopecia areata. Using immunoSEQ multiplex PCR, the repertoire was profiled, and TCRdb retains in-frame clones only, with some absent. The sample contains approximately 150,000 clones, about half of which appear only once. The material sequenced was CD4+ T cells sorted from blood, taken at week 0. These receptors were collected from a human donor with alopecia areata. Both conserved end residues are part of each CDR3. D genes are given only for firm matches.

V gene	J gene	D gene	CDR3 protein
TRBV29-1	TRBJ1-2	-	CSGLWGSYGYTF
TRBV30	TRBJ2-7	-	CAWSKGLDYEQYF
TRBV9	TRBJ1-1	-	CASSVVGGRSRDTEAFF
TRBV27	TRBJ2-7	TRBD2	CASSLSPSGSYEQYF
TRBV29-1	TRBJ2-7	-	CSVAAGLNAYEQYF
TRBV2	TRBJ1-2	-	CASSWDSYGYTF
TRBV30	TRBJ2-5	TRBD1	CAWKKGQGNRETQYF
TRBV27	TRBJ1-2	-	CASPHGGSDGYTF
TRBV6-5	TRBJ2-5	-	CASSSTLGETQYF
TRBV4-2	TRBJ1-1	-	CASSQDRAGTQAFF
TRBV5-6	TRBJ2-7	-	CASSFIGNEQYF
TRBV2	TRBJ1-2	TRBD1	CASSNRGRDGYTF
TRBV27	TRBJ2-2	TRBD2	CASSPLAGLGELFF
TRBV7-2	TRBJ2-7	TRBD1	CASSITGENFREQYF
TRBV5-1	TRBJ2-7	-	CASSSSYEQYF
TRBV7-8	TRBJ1-5	-	CASSLGQTYNQPQHF
TRBV25-1	TRBJ2-3	-	CASSELAAGLRDTQYF
TRBV15	TRBJ2-5	TRBD1	CATSQGTGKATQYF
TRBV2	TRBJ2-5	-	CASGRGVGETQYF
TRBV11-2	TRBJ2-1	-	CATSLRGGYNEQFF
TRBV5-1	TRBJ1-1	-	CASSPAHGNTEAFF
TRBV5-6	TRBJ1-1	-	CASSFGIHKNTEAFF
TRBV9	TRBJ2-1	TRBD2	CASSVYSTGTSGNEQFF
TRBV2	TRBJ2-4	-	CASSRLAKNIQYF
TRBV29-1	TRBJ2-1	TRBD2	CSVGEPRLAGSNEQFF
TRBV30	TRBJ2-4	-	CAWSVRSLAKNIQYF
TRBV29-1	TRBJ1-4	-	CSVVLTNEKLFF
TRBV29-1	TRBJ2-5	-	CSSVRHSGETQYF
TRBV30	TRBJ2-6	-	CAWSRLPGANVLTF
TRBV2	TRBJ2-5	TRBD2	CASSYLAGVGETQYF
TRBV4-1	TRBJ1-2	TRBD1	CASSQGTGWGYTF
TRBV5-1	TRBJ2-3	-	CASSLDADTQYF
TRBV9	TRBJ2-5	-	CASSVGEFGQETQYF
TRBV25-1	TRBJ2-3	-	CASSLGRRLDTQYF
TRBV7-6	TRBJ1-2	-	CASSLGGRGRGYTF
TRBV7-6	TRBJ2-1	-	CASSSRTDNEQFF
TRBV5-1	TRBJ1-5	TRBD1	CASSPQGAGNQPQHF
TRBV10-3	TRBJ1-2	-	CAIRGLWAEGYTF
TRBV7-2	TRBJ2-7	-	CASSPEFGAASYEQYF
TRBV10-3	TRBJ2-7	-	CAIGGTTGRSYEQYF
TRBV29-1	TRBJ2-3	-	CSVGLVRADTQYF
TRBV28	TRBJ2-5	-	CASGTEETQYF
TRBV10-3	TRBJ1-2	-	CAISGPAYGYTF
TRBV28	TRBJ2-4	-	CASREGGLAKNIQYF
TRBV19	TRBJ2-6	-	CASSILGQSSGANVLTF
TRBV6-5	TRBJ1-1	TRBD1	CASRQGMDTEAFF
TRBV5-1	TRBJ2-1	TRBD2	CASSLGLAANEQFF
TRBV6-5	TRBJ2-7	-	CASGYYEQYF
TRBV6-5	TRBJ2-5	-	CASKGLETQYF
TRBV4-3	TRBJ2-2	-	CASSILIGGGELFF
TRBV30	TRBJ1-2	-	CAWTRDFNYGYTF
TRBV7-2	TRBJ1-1	-	CASSSQANTEAFF
TRBV7-9	TRBJ2-7	-	CASSGRTNLYEQYF